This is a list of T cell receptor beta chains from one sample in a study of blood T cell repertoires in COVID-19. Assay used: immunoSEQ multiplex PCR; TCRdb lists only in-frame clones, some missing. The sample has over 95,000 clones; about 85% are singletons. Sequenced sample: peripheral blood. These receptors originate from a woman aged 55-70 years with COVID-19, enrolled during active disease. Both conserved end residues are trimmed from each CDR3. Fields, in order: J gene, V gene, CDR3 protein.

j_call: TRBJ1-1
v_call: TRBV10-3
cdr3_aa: AISEPLGGKDTEAF

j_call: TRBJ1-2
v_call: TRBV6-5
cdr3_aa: ASSPRTGGFGYT

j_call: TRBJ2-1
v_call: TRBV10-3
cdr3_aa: AISESAQQYYNEQF

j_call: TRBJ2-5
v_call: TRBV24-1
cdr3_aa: ATSDRQSGRETQY

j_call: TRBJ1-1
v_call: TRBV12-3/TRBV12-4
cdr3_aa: ASSLRTATEAF

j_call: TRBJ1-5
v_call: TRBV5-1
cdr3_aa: ASSPGQGNQPQH

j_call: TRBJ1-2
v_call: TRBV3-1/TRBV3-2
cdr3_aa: ASSQDGWTGRGFRGYT

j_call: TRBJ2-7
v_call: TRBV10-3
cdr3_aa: AIRKDRVVGEQY

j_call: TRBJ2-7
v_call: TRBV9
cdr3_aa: ASSVSYQGQVSSYEQY

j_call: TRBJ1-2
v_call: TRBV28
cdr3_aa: ASSLPGAYGYT

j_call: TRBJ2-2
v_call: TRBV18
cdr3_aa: ASSPPNRANTGELF

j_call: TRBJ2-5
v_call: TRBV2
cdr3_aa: ASSDRTSGAETQY

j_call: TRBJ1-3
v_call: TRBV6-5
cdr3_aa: ASTSSGNTIY

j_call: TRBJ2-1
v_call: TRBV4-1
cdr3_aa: ASSQSGQYNEQF

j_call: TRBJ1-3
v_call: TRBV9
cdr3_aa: ASSVSGLSGNTIY

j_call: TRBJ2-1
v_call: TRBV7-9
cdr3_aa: ASSLGTYNEQF

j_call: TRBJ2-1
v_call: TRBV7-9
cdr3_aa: ASSLGGTSGGNEQF

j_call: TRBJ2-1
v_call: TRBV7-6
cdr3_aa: ASSSGTGGTNEQF

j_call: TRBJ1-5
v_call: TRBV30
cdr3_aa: AWSANSNQPQH

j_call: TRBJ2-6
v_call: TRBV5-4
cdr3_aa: ASSLGVQVISGANVLT

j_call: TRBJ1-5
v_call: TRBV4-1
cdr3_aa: ASSQDWTQPQH

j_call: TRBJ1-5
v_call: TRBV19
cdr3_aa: ASRLEDEPQH

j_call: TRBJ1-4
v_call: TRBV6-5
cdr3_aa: ASRSGGHPNEKLF

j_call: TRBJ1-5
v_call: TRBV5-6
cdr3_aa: ASSLGPNQPQH

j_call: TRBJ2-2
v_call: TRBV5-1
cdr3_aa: ASSLVGVSNTGELF

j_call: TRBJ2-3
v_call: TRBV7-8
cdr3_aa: ASSLVTGSSTDTQY

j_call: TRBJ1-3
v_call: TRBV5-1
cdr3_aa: ASSAGQGGDTGNTIY

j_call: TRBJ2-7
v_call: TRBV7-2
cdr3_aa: ASSLVGTGGYEQY

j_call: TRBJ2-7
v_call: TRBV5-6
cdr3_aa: ASSNGLAGGYEQY

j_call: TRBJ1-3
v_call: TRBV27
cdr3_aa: ASSLNFPGTIY

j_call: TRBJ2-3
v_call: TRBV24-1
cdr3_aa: ATSGGGTDTQY

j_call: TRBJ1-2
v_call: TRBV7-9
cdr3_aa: ASSPTEINYGYT